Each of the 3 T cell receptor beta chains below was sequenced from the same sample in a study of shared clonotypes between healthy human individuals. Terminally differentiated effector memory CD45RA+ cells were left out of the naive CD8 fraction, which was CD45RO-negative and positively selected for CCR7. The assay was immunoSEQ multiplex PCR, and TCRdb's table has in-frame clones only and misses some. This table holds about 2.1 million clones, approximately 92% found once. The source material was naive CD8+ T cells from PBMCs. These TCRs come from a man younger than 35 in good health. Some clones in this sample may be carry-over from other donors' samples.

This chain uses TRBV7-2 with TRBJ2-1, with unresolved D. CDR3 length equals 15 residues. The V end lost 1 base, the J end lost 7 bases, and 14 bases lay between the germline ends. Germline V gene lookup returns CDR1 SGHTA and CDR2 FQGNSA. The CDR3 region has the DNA TGTGCCAGCAGCTTAGTCTGGCCCCCCAAAAATGAGCAGTTCTTC. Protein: CASSLVWPPKNEQFF.

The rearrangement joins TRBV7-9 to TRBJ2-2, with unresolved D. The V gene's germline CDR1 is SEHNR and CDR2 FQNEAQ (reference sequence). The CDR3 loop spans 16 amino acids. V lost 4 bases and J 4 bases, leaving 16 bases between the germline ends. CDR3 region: CASSSPDAAITGELFF. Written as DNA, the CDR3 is TGTGCCAGCAGCTCCCCCGACGCGGCTATCACCGGGGAGCTGTTTTTT.

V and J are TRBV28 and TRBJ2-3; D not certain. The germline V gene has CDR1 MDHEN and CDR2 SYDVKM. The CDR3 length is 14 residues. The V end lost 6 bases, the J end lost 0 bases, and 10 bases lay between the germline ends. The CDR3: CASRGTASTDTQYF. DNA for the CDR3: TGTGCCAGCAGAGGAACAGCAAGCACAGATACGCAGTATTTT. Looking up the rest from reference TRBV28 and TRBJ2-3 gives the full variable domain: DVKVTQSSRYLVKRTGEKVFLECVQDMDHENMFWYRQDPGLGLRLIYFSYDVKMKEKGDIPEGYSVSREKKERFSLILESASTNQTSMYLCASRGTASTDTQYFGPGTRLTVL.